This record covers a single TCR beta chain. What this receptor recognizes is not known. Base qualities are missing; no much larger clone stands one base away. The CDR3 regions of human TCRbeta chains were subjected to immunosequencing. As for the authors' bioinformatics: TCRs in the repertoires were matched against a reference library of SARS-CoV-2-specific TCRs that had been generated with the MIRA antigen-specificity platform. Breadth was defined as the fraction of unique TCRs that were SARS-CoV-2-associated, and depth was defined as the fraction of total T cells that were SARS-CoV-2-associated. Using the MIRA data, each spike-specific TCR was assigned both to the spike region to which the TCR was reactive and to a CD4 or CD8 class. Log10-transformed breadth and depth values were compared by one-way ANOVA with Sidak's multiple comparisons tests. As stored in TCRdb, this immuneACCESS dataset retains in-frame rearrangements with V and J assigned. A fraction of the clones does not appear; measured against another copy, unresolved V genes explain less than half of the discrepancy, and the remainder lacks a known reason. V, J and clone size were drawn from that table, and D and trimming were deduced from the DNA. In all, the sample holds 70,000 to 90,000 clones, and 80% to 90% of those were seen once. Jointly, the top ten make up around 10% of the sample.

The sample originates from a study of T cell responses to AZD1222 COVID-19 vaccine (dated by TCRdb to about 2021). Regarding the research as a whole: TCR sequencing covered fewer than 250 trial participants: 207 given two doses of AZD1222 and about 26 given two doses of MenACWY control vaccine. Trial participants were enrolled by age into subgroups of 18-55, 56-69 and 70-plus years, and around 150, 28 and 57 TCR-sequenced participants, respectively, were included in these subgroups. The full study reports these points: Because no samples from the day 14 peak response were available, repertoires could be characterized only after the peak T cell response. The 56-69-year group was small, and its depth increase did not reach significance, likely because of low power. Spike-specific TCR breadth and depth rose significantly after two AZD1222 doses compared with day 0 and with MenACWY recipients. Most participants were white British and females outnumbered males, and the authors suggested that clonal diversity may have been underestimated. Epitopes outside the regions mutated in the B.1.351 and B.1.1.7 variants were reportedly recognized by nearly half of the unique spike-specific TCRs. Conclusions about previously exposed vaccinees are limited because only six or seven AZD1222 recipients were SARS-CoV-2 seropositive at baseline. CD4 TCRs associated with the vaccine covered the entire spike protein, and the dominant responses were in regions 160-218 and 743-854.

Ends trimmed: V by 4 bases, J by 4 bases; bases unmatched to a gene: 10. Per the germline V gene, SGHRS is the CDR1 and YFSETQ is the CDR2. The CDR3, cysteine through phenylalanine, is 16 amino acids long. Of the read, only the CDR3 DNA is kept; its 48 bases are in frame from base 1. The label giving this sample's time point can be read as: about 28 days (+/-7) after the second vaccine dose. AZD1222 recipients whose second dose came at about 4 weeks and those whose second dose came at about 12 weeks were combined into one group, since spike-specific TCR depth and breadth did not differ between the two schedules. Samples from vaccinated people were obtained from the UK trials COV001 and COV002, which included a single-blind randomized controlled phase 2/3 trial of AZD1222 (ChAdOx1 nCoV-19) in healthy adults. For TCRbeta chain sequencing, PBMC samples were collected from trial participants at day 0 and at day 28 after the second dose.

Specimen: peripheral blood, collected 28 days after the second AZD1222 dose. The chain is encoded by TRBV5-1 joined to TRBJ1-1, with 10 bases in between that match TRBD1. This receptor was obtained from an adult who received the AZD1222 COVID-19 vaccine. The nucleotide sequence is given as TGCGCCAGCAGCCATTCGACAGGGGGCAGGTTCACTGAAGCTTTCTTT. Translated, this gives CASSHSTGGRFTEAFF.